One sample yielded the 22 T cell receptor beta chains listed below, sequenced in a study of CD8 T cells in Susac syndrome. An amount of RNA that ranged from roughly 0.45 to 1 ug was reverse transcribed with random hexamers. TCRdb reanalysed the immunoSEQ multiplex PCR reads using MiXCR and keeps one entry per CDR3 protein. The table includes approximately 87,000 distinct CDR3 sequences, approximately 96% detected once. The specimen sequenced was CD8+ T cells from PBMCs. All receptors derive from a human donor with Susac syndrome.

The V call is TRBV7-9, the J call TRBJ2-3; D not resolved. CDR3 length: 11 residues. V was trimmed by 8 bases and J by 1 base, leaving 4 bases between them. Germline CDR1 and CDR2: SEHNR and FQNEAQ (reference sequence). The CDR3 sequence is CASQGTDTQYF. The CDR3 coding sequence is TGTGCCAGCCAGGGCACAGATACGCAGTATTTT.

V is TRBV4-3 and J is TRBJ2-3; D is unresolved. The CDR3 runs to 14 residues. V shed 1 base and J shed 2 bases, with 7 bases lying between them. Per the germline V gene, CDR1 is LGHNA and CDR2 is YSLEER. The CDR3 reads CASSQGLTTDTQYF. The CDR3 region has the DNA TGCGCCAGCAGCCAAGGACTTACCACAGATACGCAGTATTTT.

V and J are TRBV7-9 and TRBJ2-7; perhaps TRBD2 as D (6 bases). The CDR3 consists of 13 residues. V dropped 1 base and J dropped 3 bases, with 7 bases sitting between them. Germline CDR1 SEHNR, CDR2 FQNEAQ (reference sequence). CDR3 protein: CASSLGGDYEQYV. As DNA, the CDR3 is TGTGCCAGCAGCTTAGGCGGGGACTACGAGCAGTACGTC.

This clonotype was recorded once. CDR3 region: CASTLGGGNFYGYTF. The CDR3 DNA follows: TGTGCCAGCACCCTCGGCGGGGGCAACTTCTATGGCTACACCTTC. The chain couples TRBV5-4 to TRBJ1-2, with D perhaps matching TRBD1 (6 bases). V lost 6 bases and J 4 bases, leaving 19 bases between the germline ends. CDR1 is SGHNT and CDR2 is YYREEE in the germline V gene (reference sequence). The CDR3 sequence is 15 residues long.

Note on this clonotype: One junction end does not reproduce the germline sequence, and a read error may be involved. V is TRBV12-3 or TRBV12-4 and J is TRBJ1-5; 9 bases map to TRBD1. The CDR3 totals 14 residues. The CDR3 DNA sequence: TGTGCCAGCAGGCCGGACAGGGGCGATCAGCCTCAGCATTTT. This sequence encodes CASRPDRGDQPQHF.

The chain combines TRBV20-1 with TRBJ2-6, with 7 bases that match TRBD1. This CDR3 is 16 amino acids long. The V gene's germline CDR1 is DFQATT and CDR2 SNEGSKA (reference sequence). Trimming took 1 base from V and 2 from J; bases not matched to a gene: 5. The CDR3 DNA sequence: TGCAGTGCTAGAGGGGACAGCGAGGCTGGGGCCAACGTCCTGACTTTC. Protein sequence: CSARGDSEAGANVLTF.

The rearrangement joins TRBV7-8 to TRBJ2-5; TRBD2 matches 15 bases. Germline V lookup: CDR1 SGHVS, CDR2 FQNEAQ. The trim removed 5 bases at V and 4 bases at J, leaving 5 bases unmatched. This CDR3 comprises 16 residues. CDR3 in DNA: TGTGCCAGCAGCCTTGGGACTAGCGGGAGGAGAGAGACCCAGTACTTC. It encodes CASSLGTSGRRETQYF.

V gene TRBV7-9 combines with J gene TRBJ2-2, with 12 nucleotides matching TRBD2. The V gene end was trimmed by 5 bases and the J gene end by 4 bases; junction bases not matched to a gene: 5. The germline V gene encodes CDR1 SEHNR and CDR2 FQNEAQ (reference sequence). CDR3 length equals 16 residues. The CDR3 sequence: CASSLWGLAGTGELFF. As DNA, the CDR3 is TGTGCCAGCAGCCTCTGGGGACTAGCGGGCACCGGGGAGCTGTTTTTT.

The V gene is TRBV9, the J gene TRBJ2-2, with D unresolved. The V gene's germline CDR1 is SGDLS and CDR2 YYNGEE. The CDR3 extends over 12 amino acids. V was pared by 1 base and J by 3 bases, with 1 base between. CDR3 sequence: CASSVYTGELFF. Here the CDR3 DNA reads TGTGCCAGCAGCGTATACACCGGGGAGCTGTTTTTT.

V usage is TRBV12-3 or TRBV12-4 and J usage is TRBJ2-3; 11 positions agree with TRBD2. CDR3 length: 14 amino acids. With V trimmed by 7 bases and J by 5 bases, 5 bases remained unmatched. The CDR3 reads CASNVAGGVDTQYF. The DNA for the CDR3 is TGTGCCAGCAACGTAGCGGGAGGGGTAGATACGCAGTATTTT.

This sequence joins TRBV25-1 and TRBJ1-1; D is undetermined. This CDR3 is 15 amino acids long. CDR1 is MGHDK, CDR2 SYGVNS, per germline. The ends were cut back, 0 bases at V and 1 base at J, with 9 bases in the middle. The CDR3 coding sequence is TGTGCCAGCAGTGAATACTACAGCCAGAACACTGAAGCTTTCTTT. As protein: CASSEYYSQNTEAFF.

This clonotype was found a few times. The gene calls are TRBV27 and TRBJ2-1; no clear D. V was pared by 8 bases and J by 0 bases, with 14 bases between. From germline, CDR1 is MNHEY and CDR2 SMNVEV (reference sequence). The CDR3 totals 15 residues. Here the CDR3 reads CASSLGSSSYNEQFF. The CDR3 DNA is TGTGCCAGCTCCCTGGGGTCAAGCTCCTACAATGAGCAGTTCTTC.

The J gene is TRBJ1-1, the V gene TRBV9, with D tentatively TRBD1 (5 bases). Germline loops: CDR1 SGDLS, CDR2 YYNGEE. The CDR3 totals 14 residues. The ends were cut back, 4 bases at V and 5 bases at J, with 15 bases in the middle. The CDR3 nucleotides are TGTGCCAGCAGCCTCGGCGGGGCAGGGACTGAAGCTTTCTTT. Protein product: CASSLGGAGTEAFF.

The chain has TRBV29-1 and TRBJ1-5, with a possible D match to TRBD1 (6 bases). Looked up from germline, CDR1 is SQVTM and CDR2 is ANQGSEA. CDR3 length: 14 residues. Trimming took off 5 bases at V and 7 bases at J, with 18 bases between the two ends. CDR3 sequence reads: CSVLEGGGGQPQHF. As DNA, the CDR3 is TGCAGCGTTCTGGAGGGGGGCGGGGGCCAGCCCCAGCATTTT.

The V and J genes are TRBV12-3 or TRBV12-4 and TRBJ2-2; D unclear. Trimming took 6 bases from V and 6 from J, leaving 5 bases between them. There are 11 residues in the CDR3. CDR3 loop: CASSFSGELFF. The CDR3 bases are TGTGCCAGCAGCTTTTCCGGGGAGCTGTTTTTT.

This sequence joins TRBV28 and TRBJ1-2; no firm D call. This CDR3 contains 12 residues. In germline, CDR1 is MDHEN, CDR2 SYDVKM. Deletions cut 1 base from V and 8 bases from J, with 8 bases between. The CDR3 region is CASSLYWRGYTF. DNA of the CDR3: TGTGCCAGCAGTTTATACTGGCGGGGCTACACCTTC.

CDR3 in DNA: TGTGCCAGCAGCCACCGACAGGGGCCCGGGGAGCTGTTTTTT. It yields the protein CASSHRQGPGELFF. The chain is built from TRBV14 and TRBJ2-2; 8 positions agree with TRBD1. The CDR3 covers 14 residues. Germline-derived CDR1 and CDR2 are SGHDN and FVKESK. Trimming took 3 bases from V and 6 from J; bases not matched to a gene: 3.

The chain uses TRBV24-1 and TRBJ2-5; 8 positions agree with TRBD1. CDR1 KGHDR and CDR2 SFDVKD come from the germline V gene. Trimming at V came to 4 bases and at J to 4 bases, leaving 13 bases not matched to a gene. The CDR3 spans 17 residues. This CDR3 reads CATSDSRQGAQLETQYF. The CDR3 nucleotides read TGTGCCACCAGTGACTCCCGGCAGGGGGCGCAACTAGAGACCCAGTACTTC.

This rearrangement joins TRBV28 to TRBJ2-3, with 9 bases identical to TRBD2. V was pared by 6 bases and J by 4 bases, with 8 bases of the junction left unmatched. The CDR3 sequence is 15 residues long. The germline V gene has CDR1 MDHEN and CDR2 SYDVKM. Written as DNA, the CDR3 is TGTGCCAGCAGCCTGCGGGGGGGCCTCTCAGATACGCAGTATTTT. Amino acids: CASSLRGGLSDTQYF. Full variable domain (rest looked up from reference TRBV28 and TRBJ2-3): DVKVTQSSRYLVKRTGEKVFLECVQDMDHENMFWYRQDPGLGLRLIYFSYDVKMKEKGDIPEGYSVSREKKERFSLILESASTNQTSMYLCASSLRGGLSDTQYFGPGTRLTVL.

The chain links TRBV4-2 to TRBJ2-3; 13 bases are a match to TRBD2. The CDR3 is made up of 15 amino acids. In germline, CDR1 is LGHNA, CDR2 YNFKEQ. The trim removed 1 base at V and 5 bases at J, leaving 0 bases unmatched. This CDR3 reads CASSQGTSGGDTQYF. As DNA, the CDR3 is TGTGCCAGCAGCCAAGGGACTAGCGGGGGAGATACGCAGTATTTT.

V is TRBV29-1 and J is TRBJ2-7, with 7 bases identical to TRBD1. The germline CDR1 and CDR2 sequences are SQVTM and ANQGSEA. This CDR3 spans 13 amino acids. The ends lost 6 bases at V and 1 base at J; junction bases unmatched: 6. The CDR3 region has the DNA TGCAGCGTCCGGACAGGACGTTCCTACGAGCAGTACTTC. This sequence encodes CSVRTGRSYEQYF.

The V gene is TRBV29-1, the J gene TRBJ2-2; D perhaps matches TRBD2 (6 bases). The germline V gene encodes CDR1 SQVTM and CDR2 ANQGSEA. The CDR3 is made up of 14 amino acids. Trimming left V 3 bases short and J 0 bases short, with 8 bases between. The CDR3 region is CSVEEGSNTGELFF. CDR3 bases: TGCAGCGTTGAGGAGGGATCGAACACCGGGGAGCTGTTTTTT.